This T cell receptor (beta chain) stems from a study of T cell repertoires in cytomegalovirus infection. Study summary: Matching HLA type, along with CMV infection, was indicated by public TCR beta signatures.

On this clonotype: What it binds is unknown.

TCRdb used MiXCR to reprocess the reads, holding one entry per CDR3 protein. The sample includes 250,000 to 300,000 distinct CDR3 sequences, more than 20% of them seen just once. V was clipped by 1 base and J by 2 bases, with 13 bases between them. Germline V gives CDR1 SGHDT, CDR2 YYEEEE. CDR3 length: 16 amino acids. Study-wide results and caveats: Carriers of CMV and the relevant HLA type were discriminated by public TCR beta frequency. Ex vivo, HLA-C-restricted CMV-specific TCR beta clonotypes prevailed over the rest of the response.

The sequence came from a human donor in good health (CMV status not recorded). Some clones in this sample may be carry-over from other donors' samples. The sequenced material came from PBMCs. The chain couples TRBV5-6 to TRBJ1-5; possibly TRBD1 for D (6 bases). CDR3 amino acids: CASSLLGAVGNQPQHF. CDR3 coding DNA: TGTGCCAGCAGCTTGTTGGGGGCCGTGGGCAATCAGCCCCAGCATTTT.